A selection of T cell receptor beta chains follows, all from one sample in a study of CD8+CD57+ T cells in acquired aplastic anemia. Via MiXCR, TCRdb re-called the reads, giving one row per CDR3 protein. The sample carries around 400,000 distinct CDR3 sequences, around 68% recorded once. The specimen was sorted CD4+, CD8+, or CD8+CD57+ T cells (not recorded which) from PBMCs. These receptors were taken from a human donor in good health, serving as a control. CDR3s include the opening cysteine and the closing phenylalanine or tryptophan. The D gene is left open where the match is weak. Rows may omit the clone size; those that give it use once, few, many or a size class.

v_call: TRBV11-2
d_call: -
clone_size: -
j_call: TRBJ2-7
cdr3_aa: CASSLGRISYEQYF
cdr3_nt: TGTGCCAGCAGCTTAGGCCGGATATCCTACGAGCAGTATTTC

v_call: TRBV29-1
d_call: -
clone_size: -
j_call: TRBJ1-2
cdr3_aa: CSVDVQGYGYTF
cdr3_nt: TGCAGCGTTGACGTCCAGGGCTATGGCTACACCTTC

v_call: TRBV5-1
d_call: -
clone_size: -
j_call: TRBJ2-7
cdr3_aa: CASSSKQVVEQYF
cdr3_nt: TGCGCCAGCAGCTCCAAACAGGTGGTGGAGCAGTACTTC

v_call: TRBV9
d_call: -
clone_size: -
j_call: TRBJ2-3
cdr3_aa: CASSLLLGKNTQYF
cdr3_nt: TGCGCCAGCAGCTTGTTGCTGGGGAAAAATACGCAGTATTTT

v_call: TRBV7-9
d_call: -
clone_size: many
j_call: TRBJ1-1
cdr3_aa: CASSSGPLNTEAFF
cdr3_nt: TGTGCCAGCAGCTCAGGGCCTTTGAACACTGAAGCTTTCTTT

v_call: TRBV7-2
d_call: TRBD2
clone_size: many
j_call: TRBJ2-3
cdr3_aa: CASSFLRGLAGGPITDTQYF
cdr3_nt: TGTGCCAGCAGCTTTTTGCGGGGACTAGCGGGGGGGCCTATCACAGATACGCAGTATTTT

v_call: TRBV7-2
d_call: TRBD1
clone_size: many
j_call: TRBJ1-3
cdr3_aa: CASSYSYRDRPNSGNTIYF
cdr3_nt: TGTGCCAGCAGCTATAGCTACCGGGACAGGCCGAACTCTGGAAACACCATATATTTT

v_call: TRBV7-8
d_call: -
clone_size: -
j_call: TRBJ1-5
cdr3_aa: CASSLSGREPSKQPQHF
cdr3_nt: TGTGCCAGCAGTCTTTCGGGGAGGGAGCCGAGCAAACAGCCCCAGCATTTT

v_call: TRBV10-3
d_call: TRBD2
clone_size: -
j_call: TRBJ2-3
cdr3_aa: CAMRLAGGPDTQYF
cdr3_nt: TGCGCCATGAGACTAGCGGGGGGTCCAGATACGCAGTATTTT

v_call: TRBV7-9
d_call: TRBD1
clone_size: -
j_call: TRBJ2-1
cdr3_aa: CASSEVTGTDYKEQFF
cdr3_nt: TGTGCCAGCAGCGAAGTTACAGGGACAGACTACAAAGAGCAGTTCTTC

v_call: TRBV20-1
d_call: -
clone_size: -
j_call: TRBJ1-1
cdr3_aa: CSARIPSTEAFF
cdr3_nt: TGCAGTGCCCGTATCCCCAGCACTGAAGCTTTCTTT

v_call: TRBV3-1
d_call: -
clone_size: many
j_call: TRBJ1-6
cdr3_aa: CASSQFDRSPLHF
cdr3_nt: TGTGCCAGCAGCCAGTTTGACCGCTCACCCCTCCACTTT

v_call: TRBV10-3
d_call: TRBD1
clone_size: many
j_call: TRBJ1-5
cdr3_aa: CAIRDRENQPQHF
cdr3_nt: TGTGCCATCAGGGACAGGGAGAATCAGCCCCAGCATTTT

v_call: TRBV5-1
d_call: TRBD1
clone_size: -
j_call: TRBJ1-6
cdr3_aa: CASSPGGANGPLHF
cdr3_nt: TGTGCCAGCAGCCCAGGGGGGGCCAATGGACCCCTCCACTTT

v_call: TRBV7-2
d_call: -
clone_size: -
j_call: TRBJ2-1
cdr3_aa: CASSLARHSYNEQFF
cdr3_nt: TGTGCCAGCAGCTTAGCGCGACACTCCTACAATGAGCAGTTCTTC

v_call: TRBV7-2
d_call: -
clone_size: -
j_call: TRBJ2-3
cdr3_aa: CASSLEVGGRGYTQYF
cdr3_nt: TGTGCCAGCAGCTTAGAGGTGGGAGGTCGTGGCTACACCCAGTATTTT

v_call: TRBV29-1
d_call: -
clone_size: many
j_call: TRBJ2-4
cdr3_aa: CSGLQGNIQYF
cdr3_nt: TGCAGCGGTTTACAGGGAAACATTCAGTACTTC

v_call: TRBV5-1
d_call: TRBD1
clone_size: -
j_call: TRBJ1-5
cdr3_aa: CASSSGQGISPQHF
cdr3_nt: TGCGCCAGCAGCTCAGGACAGGGGATCTCGCCCCAGCATTTT

v_call: TRBV29-1
d_call: -
clone_size: few
j_call: TRBJ2-5
cdr3_aa: CSVRGGETQYF
cdr3_nt: TGCAGCGTCAGGGGAGGGGAGACCCAGTACTTC

v_call: TRBV5-1
d_call: -
clone_size: -
j_call: TRBJ1-3
cdr3_aa: CASSIVGSAGYF
cdr3_nt: TGCGCCAGCAGCATCGTTGGTAGCGCTGGATATTTT

v_call: TRBV15
d_call: TRBD2
clone_size: -
j_call: TRBJ2-1
cdr3_aa: CATSRDGLAGETFYNEQFF
cdr3_nt: TGTGCCACCAGCAGAGATGGGCTAGCGGGAGAGACCTTCTACAATGAGCAGTTCTTC

v_call: TRBV10-2
d_call: -
clone_size: -
j_call: TRBJ1-1
cdr3_aa: CASIVLAANTEAFF
cdr3_nt: TGTGCCAGCATTGTCCTTGCTGCTAATACTGAAGCTTTCTTT

v_call: TRBV5-1
d_call: -
clone_size: many
j_call: TRBJ2-2
cdr3_aa: CASSGRENTGELFF
cdr3_nt: TGCGCCAGCAGCGGACGGGAGAACACCGGGGAGCTGTTTTTT

v_call: TRBV7-9
d_call: TRBD2
clone_size: few
j_call: TRBJ2-5
cdr3_aa: CASSSSVLAGGQETQYF
cdr3_nt: TGTGCCAGCAGCTCTTCCGTACTAGCGGGGGGGCAAGAGACCCAGTACTTC

v_call: TRBV5-1
d_call: -
clone_size: -
j_call: TRBJ1-5
cdr3_aa: CASRGTRQSNQPQHF
cdr3_nt: TGTGCCAGCAGAGGAACCAGGCAAAGCAATCAGCCCCAGCATTTT

v_call: TRBV6-6
d_call: -
clone_size: many
j_call: TRBJ2-4
cdr3_aa: CASTPAKNIQYF
cdr3_nt: TGTGCCAGCACCCCAGCCAAAAACATTCAGTACTTC

v_call: TRBV4-3
d_call: -
clone_size: -
j_call: TRBJ2-7
cdr3_aa: CASSQERPGAYEQYF
cdr3_nt: TGCGCCAGCAGCCAAGAGAGGCCAGGGGCCTACGAGCAGTACTTC

v_call: TRBV12-3/TRBV12-4
d_call: -
clone_size: many
j_call: TRBJ1-2
cdr3_aa: CASSLKSNYGYTF
cdr3_nt: TGTGCCAGCAGTTTAAAGAGTAACTATGGCTACACCTTC

v_call: TRBV7-2
d_call: -
clone_size: -
j_call: TRBJ1-6
cdr3_aa: CASSPAGAIDEKYLHF
cdr3_nt: TGTGCCAGCAGCCCTGCCGGGGCAATCGACGAGAAGTACCTCCACTTT

v_call: TRBV4-1
d_call: TRBD1
clone_size: -
j_call: TRBJ1-2
cdr3_aa: CASSLKGAPGHGCTF
cdr3_nt: TGCGCCAGCAGCTTAAAGGGGGCGCCAGGGCATGGCTGCACCTTC

v_call: TRBV9
d_call: -
clone_size: -
j_call: TRBJ2-5
cdr3_aa: CASSLQTGGIHETQYF
cdr3_nt: TGTGCCAGCAGCCTACAGACCGGGGGAATCCATGAGACCCAGTACTTC

v_call: TRBV9
d_call: -
clone_size: -
j_call: TRBJ2-5
cdr3_aa: CASSVGEGGRREPQYF
cdr3_nt: TGTGCCAGCAGCGTAGGCGAGGGGGGGCGGCGAGAGCCCCAGTACTTC

v_call: TRBV10-3
d_call: TRBD1
clone_size: many
j_call: TRBJ1-2
cdr3_aa: CAISESRTGLGYGYTF
cdr3_nt: TGTGCCATCAGTGAGTCGCGGACAGGGTTGGGCTATGGCTACACCTTC

v_call: TRBV2
d_call: -
clone_size: few
j_call: TRBJ1-2
cdr3_aa: CASSPRQDYGYTF
cdr3_nt: TGTGCCAGCAGTCCCCGACAGGACTATGGCTACACCTTC

v_call: TRBV6-1
d_call: TRBD1
clone_size: -
j_call: TRBJ1-2
cdr3_aa: CASSGQGAEYGYTF
cdr3_nt: TGTGCCAGCAGTGGACAGGGGGCAGAGTATGGCTACACCTTC

v_call: TRBV10-3
d_call: TRBD2
clone_size: -
j_call: TRBJ2-7
cdr3_aa: CASSGEGRSYEQYF
cdr3_nt: TGTGCCAGCAGCGGGGAGGGGCGCTCCTACGAGCAGTACTTC

v_call: TRBV7-7
d_call: -
clone_size: -
j_call: TRBJ1-2
cdr3_aa: CASSRDRAGVSGGGYTF
cdr3_nt: TGTGCCAGCAGCAGAGATCGAGCAGGGGTGAGCGGCGGAGGCTACACCTTC

v_call: TRBV2
d_call: -
clone_size: -
j_call: TRBJ1-4
cdr3_aa: CASSLSSNEKLFF
cdr3_nt: TGTGCCAGCAGTTTAAGCAGTAATGAAAAACTGTTTTTT

v_call: TRBV5-1
d_call: -
clone_size: -
j_call: TRBJ1-1
cdr3_aa: CASSFYICSDTPWTPGQGNTEAFF
cdr3_nt: -

v_call: TRBV9
d_call: -
clone_size: -
j_call: TRBJ2-7
cdr3_aa: CASSVEGDYGYTLLYEQYF
cdr3_nt: TGTGCCAGCAGCGTAGAGGGTGACTATGGCTACACCTTGTTATACGAGCAGTACTTC

v_call: TRBV12-3/TRBV12-4
d_call: TRBD1
clone_size: -
j_call: TRBJ1-3
cdr3_aa: CASSLWTGISGNTIYF
cdr3_nt: TGTGCCAGCAGTTTATGGACAGGGATTTCTGGAAACACCATATATTTT

v_call: TRBV24-1
d_call: TRBD1
clone_size: -
j_call: TRBJ2-7
cdr3_aa: CATRDRLDYEQYF
cdr3_nt: TGTGCCACCAGGGACAGGCTCGACTACGAGCAGTACTTC

v_call: TRBV20-1
d_call: TRBD1
clone_size: once
j_call: TRBJ2-7
cdr3_aa: CSAEGRGWEQYF
cdr3_nt: TGCAGCGCTGAGGGCAGGGGGTGGGAGCAGTACTTC

v_call: TRBV19
d_call: -
clone_size: -
j_call: TRBJ2-1
cdr3_aa: CASSISRANTGEVNEQFF
cdr3_nt: TGTGCCAGTAGTATCAGCAGGGCGAACACCGGGGAGGTCAATGAGCAGTTCTTC

v_call: TRBV7-2
d_call: -
clone_size: -
j_call: TRBJ2-2
cdr3_aa: CASSQARAGWIGELFF
cdr3_nt: TGTGCCAGCAGCCAGGCACGGGCGGGGTGGATCGGGGAGCTGTTTTTT

v_call: TRBV6-5
d_call: -
clone_size: few
j_call: TRBJ1-1
cdr3_aa: CASSYSEAFF
cdr3_nt: TGTGCCAGCAGTTACTCTGAAGCTTTCTTT